What follows describes a single T cell receptor beta chain. Original analysis: How many nucleated cells were present was estimated from reference gene primer amplification. Generated by immunoSEQ multiplex PCR, the TCRdb table keeps only in-frame clones and is missing some. V and J calls plus clone size are reproduced from that table; the DNA served to infer D and trimming. The table shows approximately 350,000 clones, with over 80% occurring only once. V was shortened by 0 bases and J by 3 bases, with 15 bases between the two germline ends. The length of the CDR3 is 16 residues. The V gene's germline CDR1 is LGHNA and CDR2 YNFKEQ. These data originate in a study of blood T cell repertoires in COVID-19. Participant reports of clinical history set cohort assignment. For recovered donors of Cohort 3, there were two negative PCRs, clearance, or symptom resolution.

The receptor's source is a woman between 45 and 60 years old who had recovered from COVID-19. The chain uses TRBV4-2 and TRBJ2-7, with D maybe TRBD2 (6 bases). Sequencing input: PBMCs or T cells enriched from blood (not recorded which). The CDR3 nucleotides read TGTGCCAGCAGCCAAGATTCGGGGCTAGCGATCTACGAGCAGTACTTC. This translates into CASSQDSGLAIYEQYF.